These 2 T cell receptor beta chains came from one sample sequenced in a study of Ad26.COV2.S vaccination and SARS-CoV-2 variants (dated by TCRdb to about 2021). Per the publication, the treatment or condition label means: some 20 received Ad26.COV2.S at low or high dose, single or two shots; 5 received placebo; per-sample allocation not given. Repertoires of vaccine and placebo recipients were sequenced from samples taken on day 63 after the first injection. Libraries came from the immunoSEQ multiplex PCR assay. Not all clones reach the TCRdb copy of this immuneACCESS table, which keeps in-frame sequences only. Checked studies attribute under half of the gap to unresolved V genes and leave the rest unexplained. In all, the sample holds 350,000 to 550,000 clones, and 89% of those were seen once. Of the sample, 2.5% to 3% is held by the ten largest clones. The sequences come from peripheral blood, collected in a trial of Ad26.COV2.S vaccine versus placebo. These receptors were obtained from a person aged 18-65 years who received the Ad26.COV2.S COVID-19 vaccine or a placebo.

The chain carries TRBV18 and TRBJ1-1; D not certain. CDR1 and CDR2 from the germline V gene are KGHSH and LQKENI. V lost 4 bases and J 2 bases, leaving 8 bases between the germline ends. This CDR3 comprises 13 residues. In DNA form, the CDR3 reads TGTGCCAGCTCACTGGGCATCAACACTGAAGCTTTCTTT. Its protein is CASSLGINTEAFF. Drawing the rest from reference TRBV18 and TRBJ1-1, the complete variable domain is NAGVMQNPRHLVRRRGQEARLRCSPMKGHSHVYWYRQLPEEGLKFMVYLQKENIIDESGMPKERFSAEFPKEGPSILRIQQVVRGDSAAYFCASSLGINTEAFFGQGTRLTVV.

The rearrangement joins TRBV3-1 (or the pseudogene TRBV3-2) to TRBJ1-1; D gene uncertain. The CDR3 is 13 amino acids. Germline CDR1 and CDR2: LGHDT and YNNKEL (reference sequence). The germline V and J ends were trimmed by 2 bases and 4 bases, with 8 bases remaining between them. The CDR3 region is CASSQPSRTEAFF. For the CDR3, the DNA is TGTGCCAGCAGCCAACCGAGTCGCACTGAAGCTTTCTTT.